These 22 T cell receptor beta chains came from one sample sequenced in a study of T cells in Graves' hyperthyroidism and ophthalmopathy. RNA transcripts provided the source from which TCR beta CDR3 regions were amplified. HTBI primers were the set used in a first-round RT-PCR of the TCR CDR3. From the multiplex PCR reads, TCRdb called clonotypes with MiXCR, one entry per CDR3 protein. In the table there are fewer than 400,000 distinct CDR3 sequences, roughly 17% of which are singletons. The source material was blood. The receptors stem from a man in his thirties or forties with Graves' hyperthyroidism.

In DNA form, the CDR3 reads TGTGCCAGCAGCGCCCCGGGTTCCCAAGAGACCCAGTACTTC. This sequence encodes CASSAPGSQETQYF. This chain links TRBV7-3 with TRBJ2-5; the D is unclear. The V end lost 5 bases, the J end lost 1 base, and 11 bases lay between the germline ends. CDR3 size: 14 residues. Germline lookup yields CDR1 SGHTA and CDR2 FQGTGA.

This chain joins TRBV27 and TRBJ2-2; D perhaps matches TRBD2 (5 bases). From germline, CDR1 is MNHEY and CDR2 SMNVEV (reference sequence). V gave up 5 bases and J gave up 1 base, with 17 bases separating them. CDR3 length equals 17 residues. The CDR3 DNA reads TGTGCCAGCAGTCTACCTAACGGGATGGGGAACACCGGGGAGCTGTTTTTT. Its translation: CASSLPNGMGNTGELFF.

The chain joins TRBV19 to TRBJ1-2; no reliable D call. This CDR3 spans 16 amino acids. The V and J ends lost 3 bases and 4 bases respectively, with 18 bases between them. The germline gives CDR1 LNHDA, CDR2 SQIVND (reference sequence). The CDR3 region is CASSIPLDGSFYGYTF. Here the CDR3 DNA reads TGTGCCAGTAGTATCCCGTTGGATGGGAGTTTCTATGGCTACACCTTC.

The J gene is TRBJ2-2, the V gene TRBV24-1; the match to TRBD2 covers 10 bases. This CDR3 has 16 amino acids. Germline-derived CDR1 and CDR2 are KGHDR and SFDVKD. Losses at the gene ends were 4 bases for V and 4 bases for J; bases not matched to a gene: 5. For the CDR3, the DNA is TGTGCCACCAGTGAATCTAGCGGGAGAGGCACCGGGGAGCTGTTTTTT. It is translated as CATSESSGRGTGELFF.

This clonotype was found a few times. The chain carries TRBV7-6 and TRBJ2-1; D is unresolved. The CDR3 contains 12 residues. Trimming stripped 4 bases from V and 12 bases from J, with 13 bases between. Per the germline V gene, CDR1 is SGHVS and CDR2 is FNYEAQ. Here the CDR3 reads CASSSRALTQFF. In DNA, the CDR3 is TGTGCCAGCAGCTCTCGGGCCTTAACGCAGTTCTTC.

This clonotype was seen repeatedly, ten times or more. This chain links TRBV5-1 with TRBJ2-1, with D possibly TRBD2 on 5 matching bases. Germline CDR1 reads SGHRS; CDR2 reads YFSETQ. Trimming cost V 1 base and J 5 bases, with 19 bases left between them. The CDR3 loop spans 17 amino acids. The CDR3 nucleotides are TGCGCCAGCAGCTTGCGTATTAGACCCTTTAGCGACAATGAGCAGTTCTTC. It codes for CASSLRIRPFSDNEQFF.

This clonotype was seen ten or more times. The genes are TRBV30 and TRBJ2-1; D tentatively fits TRBD1 or TRBD2 (5 bases each). V lost 5 bases and J 9 bases, leaving 17 bases between the germline ends. The CDR3 length is 13 residues. CDR1 is GTSNPN, CDR2 SVGIG, per germline (reference sequence). CDR3 loop: CAWGGGVWREQFF. For the CDR3, the DNA is TGTGCCTGGGGGGGTGGGGTTTGGCGTGAGCAGTTCTTC.

The V call is TRBV6-1, the J call TRBJ2-3, with D maybe TRBD1 (6 bases). The V end was cut by 6 bases, the J end by 6 bases, with 13 bases between. CDR3 size: 13 residues. From germline, CDR1 is MNHNS and CDR2 SASEGT. For the CDR3, the DNA is TGTGCCAGCAGCGACAGGATGTCCGATACGCAGTATTTT. Its protein is CASSDRMSDTQYF.

This clonotype was observed a single time. The chain employs TRBV11-3 and TRBJ2-1, with TRBD2 matching over 7 bases. The CDR3 has 15 residues. Per germline, CDR1 SGHNT and CDR2 YENEEA. The junction had 11 bases not matched to a gene; V was cut back by 6 bases and J by 6 bases. CDR3 nucleotide sequence: TGTGCCAGCAGAGGCGGGAGCGGCCTCGGCAATGAGCAGTTCTTC. Translated: CASRGGSGLGNEQFF. Filled out from reference TRBV11-3 and TRBJ2-1, the complete variable domain reads EAGVVQSPRYKIIEKKQPVAFWCNPISGHNTLYWYLQNLGQGPELLIRYENEEAVDDSQLPKDRFSAERLKGVDSTLKIQPAELGDSAVYLCASRGGSGLGNEQFFGPGTRLTVL.

The chain has TRBV27 and TRBJ1-1; D is ambiguous. The CDR3 is made up of 14 amino acids. The V gene's germline CDR1 is MNHEY and CDR2 SMNVEV (reference sequence). V gave up 3 bases and J gave up 7 bases, with 15 bases separating them. CDR3 residues: CASSLGRPDGEAFF. Written as DNA, the CDR3 is TGTGCCAGCAGTTTGGGCCGCCCGGACGGTGAAGCTTTCTTT.

This clonotype was counted ten times or more. The gene calls are TRBV2 and TRBJ1-1; the D is unclear. This CDR3 is built from 14 residues. The V and J ends lost 0 bases and 0 bases respectively, with 5 bases between them. In germline, CDR1 is SNHLY, CDR2 FYNNEI. CDR3 amino acids: CASSEAGLNTEAFF. CDR3 in DNA: TGTGCCAGCAGTGAAGCGGGATTGAACACTGAAGCTTTCTTT.

This clonotype appeared once. The genes are TRBV7-2 and TRBJ2-7; D is perhaps TRBD2 (7 bases). The V end lost 1 base, the J end lost 0 bases, and 16 bases lay between the germline ends. The CDR3 is made up of 17 amino acids. Per the germline V gene, CDR1 is SGHTA and CDR2 is FQGNSA. In nucleotides, the CDR3 is TGTGCCAGCAGCTTAGGGGGGGGGCTAGCGGCCTCCTACGAGCAGTACTTC. It translates to CASSLGGGLAASYEQYF.

This clonotype was recorded at least ten times. CDR3 residues: CASSLLAGGNRDEQFF. CDR3 DNA: TGTGCCAGCAGCTTACTAGCGGGAGGGAATAGGGATGAGCAGTTCTTC. The rearrangement uses TRBV6-1 and TRBJ2-1, with TRBD2 matching 13 bases. V shed 6 bases and J 8 bases; nucleotides not matched to a gene: 10. CDR3 length: 16 residues. Germline CDR1 and CDR2: MNHNS and SASEGT.

The rearrangement links TRBV19 to TRBJ2-2, with 9 positions matching TRBD2. Trimming at V came to 6 bases and at J to 1 base, leaving 3 bases not matched to a gene. Looked up from germline, CDR1 is LNHDA and CDR2 is SQIVND (reference sequence). The CDR3 is 15 residues long. The CDR3 loop reads CASRGAGGNTGELFF. As DNA, the CDR3 is TGTGCCAGTAGGGGAGCGGGAGGGAACACCGGGGAGCTGTTTTTT.

V and J are TRBV19 and TRBJ2-2; D might be TRBD1 (8 bases). The CDR3 covers 16 residues. Germline CDR1 is LNHDA and CDR2 is SQIVND (reference sequence). V dropped 5 bases and J dropped 6 bases, with 19 bases sitting between them. The CDR3 nucleotides are TGTGCCAGTAGTGGCTACCACAGGGGGAGGGCCGGGGAGCTGTTTTTT. Amino acids: CASSGYHRGRAGELFF.

This clonotype was recorded many times. The conserved phenylalanine or tryptophan normally closing the CDR3 is absent here, so this likely arose from a read error. V and J are TRBV15 and TRBJ2-7; D unclear. The CDR3 length is 15 residues. The V and J ends lost 0 bases and 3 bases respectively, with 12 bases between them. Germline V gene sequence: CDR1 LNHNV, CDR2 YYDKDF (reference sequence). The CDR3: CATSREKGFNYEQYL. CDR3 sequence (DNA): TGTGCCACCAGCAGAGAGAAGGGATTTAACTACGAGCAGTACCTC.

Many counts were recorded for this clonotype. The gene calls are TRBV27 and TRBJ2-7; weak D call: TRBD2 (5 bases). The germline V and J ends were trimmed by 6 bases and 3 bases, with 12 bases remaining between them. The CDR3 loop spans 13 amino acids. The germline V gene has CDR1 MNHEY and CDR2 SMNVEV (reference sequence). The CDR3 DNA sequence: TGTGCCAGCAGCCCCTTGGCGGGCTACGAGCAGTACTTC. The encoded protein is CASSPLAGYEQYF.

This chain uses TRBV7-2 with TRBJ1-5; D perhaps matches TRBD1 (5 bases). Looked up from germline, CDR1 is SGHTA and CDR2 is FQGNSA. Deletions cut 4 bases from V and 4 bases from J, with 11 bases between. The CDR3 sequence is 14 residues long. The CDR3 loop reads CASSYRDPNQPQHF. CDR3 in DNA: TGTGCCAGCAGCTACCGGGACCCGAATCAGCCCCAGCATTTT. Together with reference TRBV7-2 and TRBJ1-5, the CDR3 gives the full variable domain: GAGVSQSPSNKVTEKGKDVELRCDPISGHTALYWYRQSLGQGLEFLIYFQGNSAPDKSGLPSDRFSAERTGGSVSTLTIQRTQQEDSAVYLCASSYRDPNQPQHFGDGTRLSIL.

The chain is built from TRBV11-1 and TRBJ1-2; 7 positions match TRBD1. The V gene end was trimmed by 10 bases and the J gene end by 4 bases; junction bases not matched to a gene: 9. Germline values: CDR1 SGHAT, CDR2 FQDESV (reference sequence). The CDR3 consists of 13 residues. The CDR3 DNA reads TGTGCCATCAGGTCGGGACAGTCCTATGGCTACACCTTC. Protein sequence: CAIRSGQSYGYTF.

This clonotype was detected ten times or more. CDR3 bases: TGTGCCAGCAGTGGACAGTTATGGCGCAATCAGCCCCAGCATTTT. Its protein product is CASSGQLWRNQPQHF. V and J are TRBV6-1 and TRBJ1-5; maybe TRBD1 (5 bases). The CDR3 is 15 residues long. Looked up from germline, CDR1 is MNHNS and CDR2 is SASEGT. V lost 4 bases and J 2 bases, leaving 12 bases between the germline ends.

This clonotype was seen repeatedly, ten times or more. This sequence joins TRBV11-2 and TRBJ2-3; 8 bases are shared with TRBD2. The V gene's germline CDR1 is SGHAT and CDR2 FQNNGV. The CDR3 spans 15 residues. V gave up 5 bases and J gave up 4 bases; unmatched junction bases: 8. CDR3 nucleotide sequence: TGTGCCAGCAGCCCAGGACTAGCTTTTTCAGATACGCAGTATTTT. This sequence encodes CASSPGLAFSDTQYF.

The chain joins TRBV18 to TRBJ2-1; 7 nucleotides align to TRBD2. V gave up 3 bases and J gave up 4 bases; unmatched junction bases: 12. CDR1 is KGHSH, CDR2 LQKENI, per germline. The CDR3 is 17 residues long. CDR3 in amino acids: CASSPLVAGELYNEQFF. The CDR3 DNA reads as TGTGCCAGCTCACCCCTTGTGGCGGGAGAGTTGTACAATGAGCAGTTCTTC.